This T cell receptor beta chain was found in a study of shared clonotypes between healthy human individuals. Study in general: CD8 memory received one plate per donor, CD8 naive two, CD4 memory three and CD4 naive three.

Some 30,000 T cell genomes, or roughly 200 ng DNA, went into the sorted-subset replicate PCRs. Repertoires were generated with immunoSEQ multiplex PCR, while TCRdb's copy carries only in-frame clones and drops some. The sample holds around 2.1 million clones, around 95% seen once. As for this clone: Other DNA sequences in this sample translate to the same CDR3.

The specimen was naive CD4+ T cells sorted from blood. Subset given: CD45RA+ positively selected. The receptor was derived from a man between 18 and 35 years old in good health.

DNA for the CDR3: TGTGCCAGCTCACCCGGGACTAGCGGGAGTCAAGAGACCCAGTACTTC. Its translation: CASSPGTSGSQETQYF. The chain carries TRBV18 and TRBJ2-5, with 14 bases lining up with TRBD2. From germline, CDR1 is KGHSH and CDR2 LQKENI. V lost 3 bases and J lost 2; bases outside the gene matches: 2. The CDR3 extends over 16 amino acids.